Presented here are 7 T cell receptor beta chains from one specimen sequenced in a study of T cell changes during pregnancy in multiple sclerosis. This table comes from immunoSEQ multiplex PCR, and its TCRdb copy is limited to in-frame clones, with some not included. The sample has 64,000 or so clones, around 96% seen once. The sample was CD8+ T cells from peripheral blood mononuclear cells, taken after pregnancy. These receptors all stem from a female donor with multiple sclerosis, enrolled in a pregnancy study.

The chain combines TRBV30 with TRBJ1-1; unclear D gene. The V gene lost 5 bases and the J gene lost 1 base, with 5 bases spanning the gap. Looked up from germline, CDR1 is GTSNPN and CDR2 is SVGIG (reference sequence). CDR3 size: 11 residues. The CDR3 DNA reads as TGTGCCTGGGGGCCGAACACTGAAGCTTTCTTT. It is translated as CAWGPNTEAFF.

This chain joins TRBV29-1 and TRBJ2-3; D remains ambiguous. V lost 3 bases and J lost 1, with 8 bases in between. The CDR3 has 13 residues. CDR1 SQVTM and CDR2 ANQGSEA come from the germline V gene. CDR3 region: CSVDLAGTDTQYF. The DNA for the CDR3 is TGCAGCGTTGACCTCGCGGGCACAGATACGCAGTATTTT.

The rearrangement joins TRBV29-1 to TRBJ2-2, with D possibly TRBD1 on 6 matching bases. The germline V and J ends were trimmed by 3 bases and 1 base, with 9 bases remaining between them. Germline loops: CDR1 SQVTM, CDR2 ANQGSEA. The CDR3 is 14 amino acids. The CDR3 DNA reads TGCAGCGTTGAGTGGGGGCTGAACACCGGGGAGCTGTTTTTT. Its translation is CSVEWGLNTGELFF.

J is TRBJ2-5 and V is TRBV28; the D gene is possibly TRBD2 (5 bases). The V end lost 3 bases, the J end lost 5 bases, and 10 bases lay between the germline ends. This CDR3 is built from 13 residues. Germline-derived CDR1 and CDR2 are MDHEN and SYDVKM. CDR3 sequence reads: CASSFGVWETQYF. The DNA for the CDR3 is TGTGCCAGCAGTTTCGGGGTGTGGGAGACCCAGTACTTC.

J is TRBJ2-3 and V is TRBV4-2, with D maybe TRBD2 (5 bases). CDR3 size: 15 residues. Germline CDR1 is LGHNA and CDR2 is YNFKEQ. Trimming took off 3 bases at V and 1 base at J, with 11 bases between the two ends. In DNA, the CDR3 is TGTGCCAGCAGCCAGGAGGATCCTGGCACAGATACGCAGTATTTT. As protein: CASSQEDPGTDTQYF.

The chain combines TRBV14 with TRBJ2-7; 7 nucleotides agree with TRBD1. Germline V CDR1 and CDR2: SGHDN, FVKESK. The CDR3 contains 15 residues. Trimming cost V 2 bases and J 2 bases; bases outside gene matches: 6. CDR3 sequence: CASSQMPGGPYEQYF. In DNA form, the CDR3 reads TGTGCCAGCAGCCAAATGCCAGGGGGACCCTACGAGCAGTACTTC. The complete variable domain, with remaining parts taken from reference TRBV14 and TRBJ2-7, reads EAGVTQFPSHSVIEKGQTVTLRCDPISGHDNLYWYRRVMGKEIKFLLHFVKESKQDESGMPNNRFLAERTGGTYSTLKVQPAELEDSGVYFCASSQMPGGPYEQYFGPGTRLTVT.

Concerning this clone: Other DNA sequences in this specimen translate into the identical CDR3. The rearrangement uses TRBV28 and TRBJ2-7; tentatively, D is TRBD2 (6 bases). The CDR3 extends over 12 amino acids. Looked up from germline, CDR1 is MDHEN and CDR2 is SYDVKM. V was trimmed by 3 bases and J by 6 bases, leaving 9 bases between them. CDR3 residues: CASSLSEGEQYF. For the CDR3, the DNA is TGTGCCAGCAGTTTGTCGGAGGGCGAGCAGTACTTC.